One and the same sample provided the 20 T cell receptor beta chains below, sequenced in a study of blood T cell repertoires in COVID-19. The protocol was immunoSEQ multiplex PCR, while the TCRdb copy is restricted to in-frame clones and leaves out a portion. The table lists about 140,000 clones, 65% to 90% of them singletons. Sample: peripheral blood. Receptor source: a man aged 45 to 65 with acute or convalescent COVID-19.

The CDR3 protein is CASSPGGYSNQPQHF. The CDR3 region has the DNA TGTGCCAGCAGTCCAGGGGGGTATAGCAATCAGCCCCAGCATTTT. The genes are TRBV9 and TRBJ1-5; 7 bases fit TRBD1. Germline loops: CDR1 SGDLS, CDR2 YYNGEE. Trimming cost V 5 bases and J 0 bases; bases outside gene matches: 5. The CDR3 runs 15 residues.

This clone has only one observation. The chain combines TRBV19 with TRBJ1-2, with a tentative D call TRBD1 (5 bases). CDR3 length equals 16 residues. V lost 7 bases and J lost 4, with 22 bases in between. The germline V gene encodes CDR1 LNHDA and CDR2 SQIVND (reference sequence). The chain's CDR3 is CASTPGSGDGGYGYTF. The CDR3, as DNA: TGTGCCAGTACCCCAGGGTCGGGGGACGGGGGCTATGGCTACACCTTC.

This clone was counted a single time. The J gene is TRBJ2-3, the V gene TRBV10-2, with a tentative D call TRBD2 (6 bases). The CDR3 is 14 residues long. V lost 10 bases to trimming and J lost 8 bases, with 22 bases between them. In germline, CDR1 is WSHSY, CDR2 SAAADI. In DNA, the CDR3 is TGCGCCACTTCTCTAGCGACACCGTCGGGTACGCAGTATTTT. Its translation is CATSLATPSGTQYF.

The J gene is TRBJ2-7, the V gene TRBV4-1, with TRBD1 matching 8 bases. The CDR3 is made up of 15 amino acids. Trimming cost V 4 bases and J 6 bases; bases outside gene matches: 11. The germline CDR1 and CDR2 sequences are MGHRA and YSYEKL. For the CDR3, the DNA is TGCGCCAGCAGCCCCCCAGGGCAGGGGGCGTCCGAGCAGTACTTC. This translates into CASSPPGQGASEQYF.

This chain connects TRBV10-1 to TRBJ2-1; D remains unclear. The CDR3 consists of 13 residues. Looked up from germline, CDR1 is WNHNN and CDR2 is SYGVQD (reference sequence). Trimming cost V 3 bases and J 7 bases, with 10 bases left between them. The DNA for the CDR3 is TGCGCCAGCAGTGAAACAGCTTGGAATGAGCAGTTCTTC. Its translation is CASSETAWNEQFF.

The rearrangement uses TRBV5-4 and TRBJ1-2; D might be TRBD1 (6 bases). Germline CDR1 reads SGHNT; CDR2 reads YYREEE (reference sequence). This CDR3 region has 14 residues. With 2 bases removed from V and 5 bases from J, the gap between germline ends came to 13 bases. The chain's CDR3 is CASSFGGQSYGYTF. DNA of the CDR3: TGTGCCAGCAGCTTTGGGGGCCAAAGTTATGGCTACACCTTC.

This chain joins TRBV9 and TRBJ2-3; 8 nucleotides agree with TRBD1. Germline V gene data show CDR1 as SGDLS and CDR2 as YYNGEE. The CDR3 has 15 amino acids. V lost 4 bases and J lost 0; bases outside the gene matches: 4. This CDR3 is CASSSWTGSTDTQYF. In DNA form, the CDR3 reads TGTGCCAGCAGCTCGTGGACAGGGAGCACAGATACGCAGTATTTT.

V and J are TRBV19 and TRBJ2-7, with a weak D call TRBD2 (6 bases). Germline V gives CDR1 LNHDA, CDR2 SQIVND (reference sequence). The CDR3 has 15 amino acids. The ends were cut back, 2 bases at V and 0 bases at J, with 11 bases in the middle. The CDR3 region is CASSIISGSSYEQYF. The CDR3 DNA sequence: TGTGCCAGTAGTATAATTAGCGGCAGCTCCTACGAGCAGTACTTC.

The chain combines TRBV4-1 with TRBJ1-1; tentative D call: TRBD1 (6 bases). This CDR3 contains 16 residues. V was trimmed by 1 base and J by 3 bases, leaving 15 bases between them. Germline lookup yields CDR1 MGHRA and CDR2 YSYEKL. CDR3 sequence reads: CASSQVPFTGYTEAFF. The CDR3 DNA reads TGCGCCAGCAGCCAAGTCCCATTTACAGGGTACACTGAAGCTTTCTTT.

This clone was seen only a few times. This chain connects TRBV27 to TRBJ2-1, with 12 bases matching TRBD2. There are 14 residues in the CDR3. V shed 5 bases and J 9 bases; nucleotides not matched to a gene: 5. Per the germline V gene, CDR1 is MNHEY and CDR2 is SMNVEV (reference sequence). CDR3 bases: TGTGCCAGCAGTCCCCTAGCGGGAGGGGGTGAGCAGTTCTTC. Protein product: CASSPLAGGGEQFF.

CDR3 nucleotides: TGTGCCAGCAGTCCCCGGGGAGTTCGGGGGCAGTTCTTC. It specifies CASSPRGVRGQFF. The chain recombines TRBV28 with TRBJ2-1; D might be TRBD2 (5 bases). This CDR3 is 13 amino acids long. The V gene lost 5 bases and the J gene lost 12 bases, with 17 bases spanning the gap. The V gene's germline CDR1 is MDHEN and CDR2 SYDVKM.

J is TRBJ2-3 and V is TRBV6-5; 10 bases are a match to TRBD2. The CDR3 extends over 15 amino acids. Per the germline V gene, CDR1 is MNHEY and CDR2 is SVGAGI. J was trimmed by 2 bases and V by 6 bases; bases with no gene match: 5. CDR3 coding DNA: TGTGCCAGCAGCCCCAGCGGGAGGGCCACAGATACGCAGTATTTT. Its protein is CASSPSGRATDTQYF.

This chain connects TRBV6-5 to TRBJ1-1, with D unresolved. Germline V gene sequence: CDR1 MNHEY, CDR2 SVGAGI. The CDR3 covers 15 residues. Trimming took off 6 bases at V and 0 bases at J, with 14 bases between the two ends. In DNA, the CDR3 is TGTGCCAGCAGCTACCACCTGAGTCTGAACACTGAAGCTTTCTTT. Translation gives CASSYHLSLNTEAFF.

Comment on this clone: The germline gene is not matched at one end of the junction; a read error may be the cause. As DNA, the CDR3 is TGTGCCAGTAGTGAAGCAAAGGGGGCGTCGTTCTTC. It encodes CASSEAKGASFF. The gene calls are TRBV6-1 and TRBJ2-1, with TRBD1 matching 7 bases. The CDR3 loop spans 12 amino acids. Per the germline V gene, CDR1 is MNHNS and CDR2 is SASEGT.

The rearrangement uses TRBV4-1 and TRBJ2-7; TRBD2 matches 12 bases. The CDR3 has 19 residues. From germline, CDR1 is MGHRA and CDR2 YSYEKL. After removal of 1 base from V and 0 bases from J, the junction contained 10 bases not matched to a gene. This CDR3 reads CASSQATSGGSEFSYEQYF. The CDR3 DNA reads TGCGCCAGCAGCCAAGCAACTAGCGGGGGGTCCGAGTTCTCCTACGAGCAGTACTTC.

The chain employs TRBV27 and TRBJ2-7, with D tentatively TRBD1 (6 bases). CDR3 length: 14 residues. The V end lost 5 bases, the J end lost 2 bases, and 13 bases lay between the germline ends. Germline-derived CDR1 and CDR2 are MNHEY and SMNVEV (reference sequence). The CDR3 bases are TGTGCCAGCAGTCGGGACATTCCTCCCTACGAGCAGTACTTC. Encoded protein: CASSRDIPPYEQYF.

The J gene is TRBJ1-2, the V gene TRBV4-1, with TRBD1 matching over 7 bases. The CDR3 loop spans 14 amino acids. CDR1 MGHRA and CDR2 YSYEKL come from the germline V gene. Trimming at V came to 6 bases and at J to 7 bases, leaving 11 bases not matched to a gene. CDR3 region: CASSGKGALGGYTF. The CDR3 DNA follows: TGCGCCAGCAGTGGGAAGGGGGCGCTTGGTGGCTACACCTTC.

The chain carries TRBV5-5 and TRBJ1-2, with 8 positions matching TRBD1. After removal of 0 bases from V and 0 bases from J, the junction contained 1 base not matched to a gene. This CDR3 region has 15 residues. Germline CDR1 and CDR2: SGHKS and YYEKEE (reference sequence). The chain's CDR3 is CASSLGTGTNYGYTF. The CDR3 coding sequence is TGTGCCAGCAGCTTGGGGACAGGGACTAACTATGGCTACACCTTC.

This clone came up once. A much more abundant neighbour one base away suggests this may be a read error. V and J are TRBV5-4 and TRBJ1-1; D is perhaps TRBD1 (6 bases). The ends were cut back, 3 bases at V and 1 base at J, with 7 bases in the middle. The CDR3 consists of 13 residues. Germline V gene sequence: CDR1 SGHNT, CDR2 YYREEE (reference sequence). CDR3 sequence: CASSWGQNTEAFF. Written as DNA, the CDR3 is TGTGCCAGCAGCTGGGGACAGAACACTGAAGCTTTCTTT. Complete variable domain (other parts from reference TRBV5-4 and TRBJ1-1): ETGVTQSPTHLIKTRGQQVTLRCSSQSGHNTVSWYQQALGQGPQFIFQYYREEENGRGNFPPRFSGLQFPNYSSELNVNALELDDSALYLCASSWGQNTEAFFGQGTRLTVV.

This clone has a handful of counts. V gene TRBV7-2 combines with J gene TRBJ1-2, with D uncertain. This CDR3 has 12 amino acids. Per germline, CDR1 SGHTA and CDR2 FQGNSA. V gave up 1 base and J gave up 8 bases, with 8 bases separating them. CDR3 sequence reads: CASSLGLRGYTF. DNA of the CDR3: TGTGCCAGCAGCTTAGGGTTGAGGGGCTACACCTTC.